The rows below give T cell receptor beta chains drawn from one sample of a study of regulatory T cells in long-lasting Graves disease. TCRdb fed the multiplex PCR reads into MiXCR, producing one record per CDR3 protein. The sample lists around 480,000 distinct CDR3 sequences; more than 15% were seen once. The same sample was also used in a study of T cells in Graves' hyperthyroidism and ophthalmopathy.

The sequenced sample was peripheral blood mononuclear cells (PBMCs), obtained at new diagnosis, from a patient treated with antithyroid drugs. These receptors were collected from a woman aged 35-65 years with Graves disease. Both conserved end residues are part of each CDR3. Each record gives: clone size, J gene, D gene, V gene, CDR3 protein, CDR3 DNA. The D gene is left open where the match is weak. Clone size is stated in some rows and not others, as once, few, many or a class when expanded.

clone_size: NA; j_call: TRBJ1-5; d_call: NA; v_call: TRBV3-1; cdr3_aa: CASSHRGVSNQPQHF; cdr3_nt: TGTGCCAGCAGCCACAGGGGCGTAAGCAATCAGCCCCAGCATTTT
clone_size: many; j_call: TRBJ1-2; d_call: NA; v_call: TRBV12-3/TRBV12-4; cdr3_aa: CASSLLVRVGLANYGYTF; cdr3_nt: TGTGCCAGCAGTTTACTTGTCAGGGTGGGTCTTGCTAACTATGGCTACACCTTC
clone_size: NA; j_call: TRBJ1-1; d_call: TRBD1; v_call: TRBV5-1; cdr3_aa: CASSLDLQGAVNTEAFF; cdr3_nt: TGCGCCAGCAGCTTGGACCTACAGGGGGCAGTGAACACTGAAGCTTTCTTT
clone_size: NA; j_call: TRBJ1-2; d_call: NA; v_call: TRBV20-1; cdr3_aa: CSASSREYSYGYTF; cdr3_nt: TGCAGTGCTAGTTCCAGAGAATACTCCTATGGCTACACCTTC
clone_size: few; j_call: TRBJ2-7; d_call: NA; v_call: TRBV6-1; cdr3_aa: CASSPVNIFWDNPYEQYF; cdr3_nt: TGTGCCAGCAGTCCGGTTAACATCTTCTGGGACAATCCCTACGAGCAGTACTTC
clone_size: many; j_call: TRBJ1-5; d_call: TRBD1; v_call: TRBV3-1; cdr3_aa: CASSPGTGDGQPQHF; cdr3_nt: TGTGCCAGCAGCCCCGGGACAGGGGATGGTCAGCCCCAGCATTTT
clone_size: many; j_call: TRBJ1-4; d_call: NA; v_call: TRBV5-1; cdr3_aa: CASSKGSKSEKLFF; cdr3_nt: TGCGCCAGCAGCAAGGGATCGAAAAGCGAAAAACTGTTTTTT
clone_size: many; j_call: TRBJ1-1; d_call: TRBD1; v_call: TRBV3-1; cdr3_aa: CASSGGQGFAEAFF; cdr3_nt: TGTGCCAGCAGCGGAGGACAGGGGTTCGCTGAAGCTTTCTTT
clone_size: many; j_call: TRBJ2-7; d_call: TRBD1; v_call: TRBV28; cdr3_aa: CASSTLVYHPPGQGTYEQYF; cdr3_nt: TGTGCCAGCTCAACCCTCGTGTACCACCCCCCGGGACAGGGGACCTACGAGCAGTACTTC
clone_size: many; j_call: TRBJ1-3; d_call: NA; v_call: TRBV12-3/TRBV12-4; cdr3_aa: CASSHRAAVENTIYF; cdr3_nt: TGTGCCAGCAGTCACAGGGCCGCAGTGGAGAACACCATATATTTT
clone_size: NA; j_call: TRBJ2-2; d_call: NA; v_call: TRBV5-1; cdr3_aa: CASRRTGNTGELFF; cdr3_nt: TGCGCCAGCAGGAGGACGGGGAACACCGGGGAGCTGTTTTTT
clone_size: NA; j_call: TRBJ1-5; d_call: NA; v_call: TRBV19; cdr3_aa: CASSIHAQWHSNQPQHF; cdr3_nt: TGTGCCAGTAGTATCCACGCACAGTGGCATAGCAATCAGCCCCAGCATTTT
clone_size: NA; j_call: TRBJ1-5; d_call: NA; v_call: TRBV6-2/TRBV6-3; cdr3_aa: CASMRVPRQPQHF; cdr3_nt: TGTGCCAGCATGAGAGTGCCGAGGCAGCCCCAGCATTTT
clone_size: many; j_call: TRBJ2-2; d_call: NA; v_call: TRBV6-9; cdr3_aa: CASSYRRSTGELFF; cdr3_nt: TGTGCCAGCAGTTACAGGCGGAGCACCGGGGAGCTGTTTTTT
clone_size: few; j_call: TRBJ2-7; d_call: TRBD1; v_call: TRBV28; cdr3_aa: CASSLDRDDTEQYF; cdr3_nt: TGTGCCAGCAGCCTAGACAGGGACGACACCGAGCAGTACTTC
clone_size: few; j_call: TRBJ2-1; d_call: TRBD2; v_call: TRBV7-9; cdr3_aa: CASSFMRGRGAYNEQFF; cdr3_nt: TGTGCCAGCAGCTTTATGCGGGGGCGGGGGGCCTACAATGAGCAGTTCTTC
clone_size: many; j_call: TRBJ2-3; d_call: NA; v_call: TRBV6-5; cdr3_aa: CASSYIRSTDTQYF; cdr3_nt: TGTGCCAGCAGTTACATCCGTAGCACAGATACGCAGTATTTT
clone_size: once; j_call: TRBJ2-1; d_call: NA; v_call: TRBV19; cdr3_aa: CASSPSGGGLRYNEQFF; cdr3_nt: TGTGCCAGTAGTCCCTCTGGGGGGGGCTTAAGGTACAATGAGCAGTTCTTC
clone_size: many; j_call: TRBJ1-2; d_call: NA; v_call: TRBV6-2/TRBV6-3; cdr3_aa: CASSERPGDGYTF; cdr3_nt: TGTGCCAGCAGTGAACGGCCAGGGGATGGCTACACCTTC
clone_size: few; j_call: TRBJ2-5; d_call: NA; v_call: TRBV15; cdr3_aa: CATSRAGGQGRRETQYF; cdr3_nt: TGTGCCACCAGCAGAGCAGGGGGGCAGGGGAGGCGAGAGACCCAGTACTTC
clone_size: few; j_call: TRBJ1-2; d_call: NA; v_call: TRBV7-2; cdr3_aa: CASSFPGGAGYTF; cdr3_nt: TGTGCCAGCAGCTTCCCCGGAGGTGCTGGCTACACCTTC
clone_size: NA; j_call: TRBJ2-3; d_call: NA; v_call: TRBV9; cdr3_aa: CASSVGSGGDTQYF; cdr3_nt: TGTGCCAGCAGCGTAGGTAGCGGTGGGGATACGCAGTATTTT
clone_size: few; j_call: TRBJ2-3; d_call: TRBD2; v_call: TRBV4-2; cdr3_aa: CASSPSGGSGQRDTQYF; cdr3_nt: TGTGCCAGCAGCCCCTCCGGGGGTAGCGGGCAGCGGGATACGCAGTATTTT
clone_size: many; j_call: TRBJ1-6; d_call: NA; v_call: TRBV20-1; cdr3_aa: CSARSIRGSYNSPLHF; cdr3_nt: TGCAGTGCTAGAAGTATAAGGGGCTCCTATAATTCACCCCTCCACTTT
clone_size: many; j_call: TRBJ2-2; d_call: NA; v_call: TRBV11-3; cdr3_aa: CASSLVGQANTGELFF; cdr3_nt: TGTGCCAGCAGCTTAGTAGGGCAGGCGAACACCGGGGAGCTGTTTTTT
clone_size: many; j_call: TRBJ2-7; d_call: NA; v_call: TRBV7-2; cdr3_aa: CASSLDVRGTYEQYF; cdr3_nt: TGTGCCAGCAGCTTAGATGTCAGGGGAACCTACGAGCAGTACTTC
clone_size: many; j_call: TRBJ2-3; d_call: NA; v_call: TRBV28; cdr3_aa: CASNGGGPPNTQYF; cdr3_nt: TGTGCCAGCAATGGGGGGGGCCCCCCTAATACGCAGTATTTT
clone_size: many; j_call: TRBJ2-7; d_call: TRBD1; v_call: TRBV6-5; cdr3_aa: CASSYSRGLLGETNRGSYEQYF; cdr3_nt: TGTGCCAGCAGTTACTCACGTGGCCTCCTAGGGGAGACCAACAGGGGTTCCTACGAGCAGTACTTC
clone_size: NA; j_call: TRBJ2-2; d_call: NA; v_call: TRBV28; cdr3_aa: CASSHMGTGELFF; cdr3_nt: TGTGCCAGCAGCCACATGGGCACCGGGGAGCTGTTTTTT
clone_size: NA; j_call: TRBJ2-2; d_call: TRBD2; v_call: TRBV12-3/TRBV12-4; cdr3_aa: CASSFSGGTNTGELFF; cdr3_nt: TGTGCCAGCAGTTTCAGCGGGGGAACTAACACCGGGGAGCTGTTTTTT
clone_size: many; j_call: TRBJ1-1; d_call: TRBD1; v_call: TRBV2; cdr3_aa: CASSIQGAAEAFF; cdr3_nt: TGTGCCAGCAGCATACAGGGGGCCGCTGAAGCTTTCTTT
clone_size: few; j_call: TRBJ1-2; d_call: NA; v_call: TRBV12-3/TRBV12-4; cdr3_aa: CASSLARVYGYTF; cdr3_nt: TGTGCCAGCAGTTTGGCCAGGGTCTATGGCTACACCTTC
clone_size: NA; j_call: TRBJ1-1; d_call: NA; v_call: TRBV19; cdr3_aa: CASSIYPGKGDTEAFF; cdr3_nt: TGTGCCAGTAGTATTTACCCTGGGAAAGGGGACACTGAAGCTTTCTTT
clone_size: NA; j_call: TRBJ2-5; d_call: TRBD1; v_call: TRBV19; cdr3_aa: CASNRDRGTQETQYF; cdr3_nt: TGTGCCAGTAACCGGGACAGGGGGACGCAAGAGACCCAGTACTTC
clone_size: many; j_call: TRBJ2-1; d_call: TRBD2; v_call: TRBV5-1; cdr3_aa: CASSIQLAGALNEQFF; cdr3_nt: TGCGCCAGCAGCATCCAACTAGCGGGGGCTCTCAATGAGCAGTTCTTC
clone_size: many; j_call: TRBJ2-2; d_call: NA; v_call: TRBV2; cdr3_aa: CASRPGGNTGELFF; cdr3_nt: TGTGCCAGCAGACCCGGAGGGAACACCGGGGAGCTGTTTTTT
clone_size: NA; j_call: TRBJ2-7; d_call: TRBD1; v_call: TRBV20-1; cdr3_aa: CSAGQGAPYEQYF; cdr3_nt: TGCAGTGCTGGACAGGGGGCTCCCTACGAGCAGTACTTC
clone_size: NA; j_call: TRBJ2-7; d_call: NA; v_call: TRBV4-1; cdr3_aa: CASSQLDGAYEQYF; cdr3_nt: TGCGCCAGCAGCCAATTGGACGGGGCCTACGAGCAGTACTTC
clone_size: NA; j_call: TRBJ2-1; d_call: NA; v_call: TRBV30; cdr3_aa: CACSREQFF; cdr3_nt: TGTGCCTGCAGCAGGGAGCAGTTCTTC
clone_size: many; j_call: TRBJ2-3; d_call: NA; v_call: TRBV2; cdr3_aa: CASRVPRGLSTDTQYF; cdr3_nt: TGTGCCAGCAGGGTCCCCCGGGGGCTCAGCACAGATACGCAGTATTTT
clone_size: NA; j_call: TRBJ2-2; d_call: NA; v_call: TRBV7-3; cdr3_aa: CASSLTGSGELFF; cdr3_nt: TGTGCCAGCAGCCTAACAGGGTCCGGGGAGCTGTTTTTT
clone_size: many; j_call: TRBJ1-2; d_call: TRBD1; v_call: TRBV6-5; cdr3_aa: CASSYVAGTGYGYTF; cdr3_nt: TGTGCCAGCAGTTACGTCGCCGGGACAGGGTATGGCTACACCTTC
clone_size: NA; j_call: TRBJ2-7; d_call: NA; v_call: TRBV2; cdr3_aa: CASWTRDREEQYF; cdr3_nt: TGTGCCAGCTGGACCCGGGACCGGGAGGAGCAGTACTTC
clone_size: NA; j_call: TRBJ1-4; d_call: NA; v_call: TRBV19; cdr3_aa: CASSMGATNEKLFF; cdr3_nt: TGTGCCAGTAGTATGGGAGCAACTAATGAAAAACTGTTTTTT
clone_size: many; j_call: TRBJ1-5; d_call: NA; v_call: TRBV30; cdr3_aa: CAWSRQVNQPQHF; cdr3_nt: TGTGCCTGGAGTAGGCAGGTCAATCAGCCCCAGCATTTT
clone_size: NA; j_call: TRBJ2-1; d_call: NA; v_call: TRBV20-1; cdr3_aa: CSAISVFEQFF; cdr3_nt: TGCAGTGCCATATCCGTTTTTGAGCAGTTCTTC
clone_size: NA; j_call: TRBJ2-2; d_call: NA; v_call: TRBV24-1; cdr3_aa: CATRGRANTGELFF; cdr3_nt: TGTGCCACCAGAGGACGGGCGAACACCGGGGAGCTGTTTTTT